The rows below give T cell receptor beta chains drawn from one sample of a study of cytomegalovirus exposure and HLA in healthy donors. Data came from immunoSEQ multiplex PCR; TCRdb stores just in-frame clones and leaves some out. The sample lists around 200,000 clones, under 70% occurring once. The sequencing sample was made of PBMCs. The source of these receptors is a man aged 35-49 years in good health and CMV-seropositive. Each CDR3 is given with its conserved first and last residue. Each record gives: V gene, D gene, clone size, J gene, CDR3 DNA, CDR3 protein. A D gene is named only where the DNA matches it firmly. Clone sizes are given selectively: once, few, many, or a class where the clone is expanded.

TRBV7-2,TRBD1,.,TRBJ1-2,TGTGCCAGCAGCTCGAAAGGACAGGGAGTGGTTGGCTACACCTTC,CASSSKGQGVVGYTF
TRBV7-3,TRBD1,.,TRBJ2-5,TGTGCCAGCAGCTTAACTGGGACAGGGGGAGAGACCCAGTACTTC,CASSLTGTGGETQYF
TRBV5-1,.,.,TRBJ2-2,TGCGCCAGCAGCTCTGACAGGCCGGACACCGGGGAGCTGTTTTTT,CASSSDRPDTGELFF
TRBV7-9,.,.,TRBJ2-1,TGTGCCAGCAGCTCCCCTAGGGGTCCGGGCTACAATGAGCAGTTCTTC,CASSSPRGPGYNEQFF
TRBV27,TRBD1,.,TRBJ2-1,TGTGCCAGCAGTCCCGAAACAGGGGACGAGCAGTTCTTC,CASSPETGDEQFF
TRBV27,TRBD2,.,TRBJ2-7,TGTGCCAGCAGTTTAGGACTAGCGGGGGGCGACTATCCAACCTACGAGCAGTACTTC,CASSLGLAGGDYPTYEQYF
TRBV4-2,.,.,TRBJ2-5,TGTGCCAGCAGCCAAATACGGGGTCGAATCTGGGAGACCCAGTACTTC,CASSQIRGRIWETQYF
TRBV19,.,.,TRBJ2-3,TGTGCCAGTAGTGTCGAGGGAAACACGCAGTATTTT,CASSVEGNTQYF
TRBV5-4,TRBD2,.,TRBJ2-7,TGTGCCAGCAGCTTGGGGGGACGGACTAGCGGGGGGAGCGAGCAGTACTTC,CASSLGGRTSGGSEQYF
TRBV5-1,TRBD1,.,TRBJ1-1,TGCGCCAGCACGAGGGACAGGGGACCCACTGAAGCTTTCTTT,CASTRDRGPTEAFF
TRBV4-1,.,.,TRBJ2-1,TGCGCCAGCAGCCAACATACTAGTGAGCAGTTCTTC,CASSQHTSEQFF
TRBV5-5,.,few,TRBJ1-6,TGTGCCAGCAGCTTGAGTCCTGTTGGGCATAATTCACCCCTCCACTTT,CASSLSPVGHNSPLHF
TRBV2,.,.,TRBJ1-3,TGTGCCAGCAGTGAAGACGGAGGCAACTCTGGAAACACCATATATTTT,CASSEDGGNSGNTIYF
TRBV6-5,TRBD1,.,TRBJ1-5,TGTGCCAGCAGCAGGGACAGGGATCAGCCCCAGCATTTT,CASSRDRDQPQHF
TRBV6-4,.,.,TRBJ1-4,TGTGCCAGCTGCTCGGGGGGGCAGGGTGAAAAACTGTTTTTT,CASCSGGQGEKLFF
TRBV5-4,TRBD1,.,TRBJ2-3,TGTGCCAGCAGCTTGGGGGGGGGTGGGACAGGGGCGAGGGATACGCAGTATTTT,CASSLGGGGTGARDTQYF
TRBV5-1,TRBD2,.,TRBJ2-1,TGCGCCAGCAGCGGCCTAACTAGCGGGGGCTCCAATGAGCAGTTCTTC,CASSGLTSGGSNEQFF
TRBV5-1,.,.,TRBJ2-7,TGCGCCAGCAGCCCCTCCTCCTACGAGCAGTACTTC,CASSPSSYEQYF
TRBV7-2,TRBD1,few,TRBJ1-2,TGTGCCAGCAGCTTAGTGGCTTTAGTAGGGACAGGGAACAGTGGCTACACCTTC,CASSLVALVGTGNSGYTF
TRBV6-1,.,few,TRBJ2-1,TGTGCCAGCAGTGATTCGGGGGGCGATGAGCAGTTCTTC,CASSDSGGDEQFF
TRBV18,TRBD1,few,TRBJ1-1,TGTGCCAGCTCACCACGGAAGGGACAGGGTGGTCGCAGCCCTGAAGCTTTCTTT,CASSPRKGQGGRSPEAFF
TRBV11-2,TRBD1,.,TRBJ1-4,TGTGCCAGCAGCCTCAACCCGGGACAGGGGGATGAAAAACTGTTTTTT,CASSLNPGQGDEKLFF
TRBV2,.,.,TRBJ1-5,TGTGCCAGCAGGGGGGGACCTAATCAGCCCCAGCATTTT,CASRGGPNQPQHF
TRBV6-1,.,.,TRBJ1-2,TGTGCCAGCAGTGAGAAGGACAGAGACTATGGCTACACCTTC,CASSEKDRDYGYTF
TRBV7-3,.,.,TRBJ2-5,TGTGCCAGCAGCAGATCGGTGTCTGAGACCCAGTACTTC,CASSRSVSETQYF
TRBV2,.,.,TRBJ1-1,TGTGCCGGTGATTCGACAGGCATGAACACTGAAGCTTTCTTT,CAGDSTGMNTEAFF
TRBV4-1,.,.,TRBJ1-6,TGCGCCAGCAGCCAAGTGGGGGGTCCACCCCTCCACTTT,CASSQVGGPPLHF